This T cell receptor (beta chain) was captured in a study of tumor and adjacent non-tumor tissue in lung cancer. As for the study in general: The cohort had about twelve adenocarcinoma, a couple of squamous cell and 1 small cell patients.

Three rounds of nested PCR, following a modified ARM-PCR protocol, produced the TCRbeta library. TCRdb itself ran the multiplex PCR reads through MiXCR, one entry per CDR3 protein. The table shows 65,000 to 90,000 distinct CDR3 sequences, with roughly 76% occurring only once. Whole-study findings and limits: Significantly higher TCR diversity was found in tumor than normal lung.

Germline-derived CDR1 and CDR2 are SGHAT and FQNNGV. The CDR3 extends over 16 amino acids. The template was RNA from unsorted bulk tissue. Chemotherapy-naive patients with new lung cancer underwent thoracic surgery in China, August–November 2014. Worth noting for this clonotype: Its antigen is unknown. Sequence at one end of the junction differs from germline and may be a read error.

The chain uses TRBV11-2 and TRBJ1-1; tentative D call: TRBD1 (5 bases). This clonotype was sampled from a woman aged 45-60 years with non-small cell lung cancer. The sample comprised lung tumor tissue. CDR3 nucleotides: TGTGCCAGAAGCTTACGTACTCGACAGAGCGGCACTGATGCTTTCTTT. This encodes CARSLRTRQSGTDAFF.